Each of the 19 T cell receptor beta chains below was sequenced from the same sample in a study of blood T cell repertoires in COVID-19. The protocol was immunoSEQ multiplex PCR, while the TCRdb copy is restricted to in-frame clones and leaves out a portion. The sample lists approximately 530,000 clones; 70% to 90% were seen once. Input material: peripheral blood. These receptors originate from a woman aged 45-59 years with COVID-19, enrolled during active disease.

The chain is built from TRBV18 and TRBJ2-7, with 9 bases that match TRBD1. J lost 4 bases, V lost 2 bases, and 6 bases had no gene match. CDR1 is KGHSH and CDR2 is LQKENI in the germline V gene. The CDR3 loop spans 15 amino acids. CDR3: CASSPLGQGQYEQYF. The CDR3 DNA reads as TGTGCCAGCTCACCATTGGGACAGGGTCAATACGAGCAGTACTTC.

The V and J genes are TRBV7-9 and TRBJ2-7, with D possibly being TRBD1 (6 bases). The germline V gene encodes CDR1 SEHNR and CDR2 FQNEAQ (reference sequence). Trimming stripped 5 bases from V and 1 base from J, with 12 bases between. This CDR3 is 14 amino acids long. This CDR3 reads CASSGQGSSYEQYF. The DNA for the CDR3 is TGTGCCAGCAGCGGGCAGGGGTCTTCCTACGAGCAGTACTTC.

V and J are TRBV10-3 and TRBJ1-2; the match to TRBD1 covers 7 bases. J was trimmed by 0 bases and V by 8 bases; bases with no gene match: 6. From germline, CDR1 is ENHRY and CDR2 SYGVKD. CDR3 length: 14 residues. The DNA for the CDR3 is TGTGCCATCGGATTACAGGGGACTAACTATGGCTACACCTTC. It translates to CAIGLQGTNYGYTF.

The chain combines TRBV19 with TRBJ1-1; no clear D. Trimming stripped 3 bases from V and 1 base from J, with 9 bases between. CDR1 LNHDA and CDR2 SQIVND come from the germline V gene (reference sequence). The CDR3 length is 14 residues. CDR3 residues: CASSIATSNTEAFF. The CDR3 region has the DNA TGTGCCAGTAGTATCGCCACATCGAACACTGAAGCTTTCTTT. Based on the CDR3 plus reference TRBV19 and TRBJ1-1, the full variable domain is DGGITQSPKYLFRKEGQNVTLSCEQNLNHDAMYWYRQDPGQGLRLIYYSQIVNDFQKGDIAEGYSVSREKKESFPLTVTSAQKNPTAFYLCASSIATSNTEAFFGQGTRLTVV.

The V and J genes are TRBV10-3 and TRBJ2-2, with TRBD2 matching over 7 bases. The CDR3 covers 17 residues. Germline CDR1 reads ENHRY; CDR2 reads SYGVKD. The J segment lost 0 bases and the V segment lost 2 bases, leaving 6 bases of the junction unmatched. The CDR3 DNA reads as TGTGCCATCAGTGAGGCATTTGGACTAGCGAACACCGGGGAGCTGTTTTTT. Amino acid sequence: CAISEAFGLANTGELFF.

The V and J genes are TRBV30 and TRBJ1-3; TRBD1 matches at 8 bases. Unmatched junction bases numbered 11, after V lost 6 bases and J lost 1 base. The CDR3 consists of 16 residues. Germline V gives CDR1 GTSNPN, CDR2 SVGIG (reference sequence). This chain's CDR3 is CACWGTGVFSGNTIYF. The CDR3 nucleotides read TGTGCCTGCTGGGGGACAGGAGTTTTTTCTGGAAACACCATATATTTT.

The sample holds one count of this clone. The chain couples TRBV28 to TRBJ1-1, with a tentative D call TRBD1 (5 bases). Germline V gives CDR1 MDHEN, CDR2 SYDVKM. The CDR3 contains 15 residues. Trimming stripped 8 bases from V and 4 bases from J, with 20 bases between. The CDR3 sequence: CASQGYGGEATEAFF. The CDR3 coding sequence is TGTGCCAGCCAAGGGTACGGGGGAGAGGCCACTGAAGCTTTCTTT.

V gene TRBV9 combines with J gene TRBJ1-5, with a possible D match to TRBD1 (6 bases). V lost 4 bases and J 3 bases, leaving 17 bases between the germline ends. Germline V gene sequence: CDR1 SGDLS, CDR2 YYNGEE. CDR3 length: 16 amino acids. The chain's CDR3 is CASSPGGGGLNQPQHF. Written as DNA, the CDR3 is TGTGCCAGCAGCCCCGGGGGCGGGGGTCTCAATCAGCCCCAGCATTTT.

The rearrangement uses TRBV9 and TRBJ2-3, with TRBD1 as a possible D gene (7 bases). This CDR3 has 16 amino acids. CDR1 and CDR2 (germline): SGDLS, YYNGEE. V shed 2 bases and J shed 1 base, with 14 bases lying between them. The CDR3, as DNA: TGTGCCAGCAGCGTCGAGGGAGGACAGGGCACAGATACGCAGTATTTT. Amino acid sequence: CASSVEGGQGTDTQYF.

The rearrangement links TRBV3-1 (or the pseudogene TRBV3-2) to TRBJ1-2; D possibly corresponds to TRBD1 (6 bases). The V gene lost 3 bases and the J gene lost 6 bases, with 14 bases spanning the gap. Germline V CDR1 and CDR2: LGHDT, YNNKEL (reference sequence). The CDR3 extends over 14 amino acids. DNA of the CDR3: TGTGCCAGCAGCCATTGGACAGCCGCGGATGGCTACACCTTC. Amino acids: CASSHWTAADGYTF.

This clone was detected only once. This chain's CDR3 is CASSSYGGRVGYTF. CDR3 in DNA: TGTGCCAGCAGCTCGTATGGGGGCCGTGTTGGCTACACCTTC. The V call is TRBV5-6, the J call TRBJ1-2; TRBD1 might be the D (6 bases). Germline CDR1 reads SGHDT; CDR2 reads YYEEEE. The CDR3 sequence is 14 residues long. V lost 3 bases to trimming and J lost 7 bases, with 16 bases between them.

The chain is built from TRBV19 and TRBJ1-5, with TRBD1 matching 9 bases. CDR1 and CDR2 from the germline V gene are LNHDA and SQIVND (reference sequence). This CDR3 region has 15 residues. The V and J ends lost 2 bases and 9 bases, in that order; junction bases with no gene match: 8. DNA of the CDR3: TGTGCCAGTAGTATAAAGAGGGGACAGGGAATGCCCCAGCATTTT. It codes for CASSIKRGQGMPQHF.

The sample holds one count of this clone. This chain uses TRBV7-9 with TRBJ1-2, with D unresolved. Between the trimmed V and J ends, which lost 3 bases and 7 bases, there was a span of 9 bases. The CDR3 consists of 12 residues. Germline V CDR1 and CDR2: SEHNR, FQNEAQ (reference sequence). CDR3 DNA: TGTGCCAGCAGCTTTGGTGTCGGTGGCTACACCTTC. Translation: CASSFGVGGYTF.

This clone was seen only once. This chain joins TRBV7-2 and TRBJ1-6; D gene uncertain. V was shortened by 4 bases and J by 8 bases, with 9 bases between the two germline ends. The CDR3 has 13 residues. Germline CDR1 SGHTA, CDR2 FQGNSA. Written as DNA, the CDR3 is TGTGCCAGCAGCTCCTTAAATGATTCACCCCTCCACTTT. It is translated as CASSSLNDSPLHF.

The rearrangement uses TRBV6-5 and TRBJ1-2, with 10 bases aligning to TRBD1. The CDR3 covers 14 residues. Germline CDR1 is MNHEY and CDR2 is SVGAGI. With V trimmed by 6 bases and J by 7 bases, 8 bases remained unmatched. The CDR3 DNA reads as TGTGCCAGCAGCCGGGACAGGGGTAGAGCTGGCTACACCTTC. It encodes CASSRDRGRAGYTF.

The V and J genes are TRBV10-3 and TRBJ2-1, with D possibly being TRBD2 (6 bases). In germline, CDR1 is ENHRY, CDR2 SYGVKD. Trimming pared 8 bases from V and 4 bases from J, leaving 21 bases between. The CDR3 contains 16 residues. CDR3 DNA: TGTGCCATCCTAAGCCTTGATAGCGGCTTTTACAATGAGCAGTTCTTC. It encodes CAILSLDSGFYNEQFF.

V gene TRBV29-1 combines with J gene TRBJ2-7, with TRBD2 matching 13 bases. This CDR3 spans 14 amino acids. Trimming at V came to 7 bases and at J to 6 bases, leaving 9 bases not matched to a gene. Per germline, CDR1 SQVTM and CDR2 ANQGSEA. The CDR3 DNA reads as TGCAGCGCTGGGACTAGCGGGGCTCCTTCCGAGCAGTACTTC. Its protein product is CSAGTSGAPSEQYF.

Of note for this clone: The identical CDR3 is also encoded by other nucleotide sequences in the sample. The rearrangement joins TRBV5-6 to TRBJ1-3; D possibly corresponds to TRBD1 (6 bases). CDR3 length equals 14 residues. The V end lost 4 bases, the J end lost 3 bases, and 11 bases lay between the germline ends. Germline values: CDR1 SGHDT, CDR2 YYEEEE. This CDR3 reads CASSLGGSGNTIYF. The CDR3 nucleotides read TGTGCCAGCAGCCTGGGGGGCAGTGGAAACACCATATATTTT.

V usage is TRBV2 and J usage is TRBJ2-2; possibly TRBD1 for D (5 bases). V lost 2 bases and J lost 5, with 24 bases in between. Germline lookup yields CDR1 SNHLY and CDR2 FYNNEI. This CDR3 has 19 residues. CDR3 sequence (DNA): TGTGCCAGCAGTGAAATAGCAGGGCTCCGCTCAAGTCGGACCGGGGAGCTGTTTTTT. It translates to CASSEIAGLRSSRTGELFF. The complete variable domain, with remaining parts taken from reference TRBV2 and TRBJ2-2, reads EPEVTQTPSHQVTQMGQEVILRCVPISNHLYFYWYRQILGQKVEFLVSFYNNEISEKSEIFDDQFSVERPDGSNFTLKIRSTKLEDSAMYFCASSEIAGLRSSRTGELFFGEGSRLTVL.